This T cell receptor (beta chain) was found in a study of blood T cells in healthy people across ages. About the study: T cells yielded about one barcoded beta molecule per two cells through template switching. Study findings and constraints: Aged donors had fewer naive CD4+ cells and lower diversity than long-lived donors. Unsorted PBMCs blocked a conclusive comparison of naive and antigen-experienced cells.

The CDR3 runs 14 residues. Germline V gene lookup returns CDR1 DFQATT and CDR2 SNEGSKA (reference sequence). Between the trimmed V and J ends, which lost 6 bases and 0 bases, there was a span of 12 bases. Sample-barcoded 5' priming and a J-beta primer mix drove a second PCR of about 7 to 11 cycles. TCRdb fed the 5' RACE reads into MiXCR, producing one record per CDR3 protein. The repertoire holds 800,000 to 950,000 distinct CDR3 sequences, with around 46% as singletons. As regards this clonotype: The antigen remains undetermined.

The clonotype was recovered from a man younger than 40 in good health. Sequencing was performed on blood. The gene calls are TRBV20-1 and TRBJ2-1; the D is unclear. The CDR3 bases are TGCAGTGCCTGGGAAGCGAGCTCCTACAATGAGCAGTTCTTC. Residues: CSAWEASSYNEQFF.